This T cell receptor beta chain was captured by sequencing in a study of T cell responses to AZD1222 COVID-19 vaccine. Profiling relied on immunoSEQ multiplex PCR, and the TCRdb table lists in-frame clones only, not all of them. There are 65,000 to 85,000 clones in the sample; over 90% occur only once, and around 5.2% lies in the top ten. V lost 5 bases to trimming and J lost 4 bases, with 12 bases between them. This CDR3 is built from 13 residues. Germline V CDR1 and CDR2: SGHNT, YENEEA. The sequences come from peripheral blood, collected on day 0 of AZD1222 vaccination. The receptor was isolated from an adult in good health. The chain employs TRBV11-3 and TRBJ2-7, with D unclear. Written as DNA, the CDR3 is TGTGCCAGCAGCGCACAGCCCGGGTACGAGCAGTACTTC. Its protein product is CASSAQPGYEQYF.